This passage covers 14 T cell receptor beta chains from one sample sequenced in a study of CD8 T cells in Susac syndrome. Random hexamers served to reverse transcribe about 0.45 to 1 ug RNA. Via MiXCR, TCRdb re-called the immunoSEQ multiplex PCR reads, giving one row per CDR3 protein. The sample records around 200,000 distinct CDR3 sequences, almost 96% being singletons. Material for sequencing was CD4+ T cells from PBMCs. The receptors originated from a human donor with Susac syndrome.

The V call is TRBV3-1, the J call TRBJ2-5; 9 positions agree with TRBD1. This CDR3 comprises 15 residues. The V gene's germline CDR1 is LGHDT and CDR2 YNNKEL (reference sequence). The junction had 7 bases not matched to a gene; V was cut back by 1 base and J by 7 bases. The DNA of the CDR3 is TGTGCCAGCAGCCAAGTCATCACAGGGGGCGCGACCCAGTACTTC. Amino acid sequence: CASSQVITGGATQYF.

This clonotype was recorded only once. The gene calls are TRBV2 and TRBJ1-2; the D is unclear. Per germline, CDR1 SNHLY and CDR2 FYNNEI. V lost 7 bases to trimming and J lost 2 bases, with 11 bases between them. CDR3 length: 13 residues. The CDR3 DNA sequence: TGTGCCAGCACCAGGCAGCCCAACTATGGCTACACCTTC. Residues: CASTRQPNYGYTF. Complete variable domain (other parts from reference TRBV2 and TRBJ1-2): EPEVTQTPSHQVTQMGQEVILRCVPISNHLYFYWYRQILGQKVEFLVSFYNNEISEKSEIFDDQFSVERPDGSNFTLKIRSTKLEDSAMYFCASTRQPNYGYTFGSGTRLTVV.

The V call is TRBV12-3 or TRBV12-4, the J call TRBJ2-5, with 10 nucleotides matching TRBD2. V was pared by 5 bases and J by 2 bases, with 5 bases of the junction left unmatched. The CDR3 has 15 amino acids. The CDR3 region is CASSLSGGPQETQYF. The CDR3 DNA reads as TGTGCCAGCAGTCTTAGCGGGGGGCCACAAGAGACCCAGTACTTC.

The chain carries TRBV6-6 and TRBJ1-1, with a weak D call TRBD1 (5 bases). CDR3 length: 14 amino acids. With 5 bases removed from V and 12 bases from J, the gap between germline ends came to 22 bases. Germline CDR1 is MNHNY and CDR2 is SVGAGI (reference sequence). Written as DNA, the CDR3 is TGTGCCAGCAGTCCCGTCGGGAAGGGACGTCGTCCTTTCTTT. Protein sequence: CASSPVGKGRRPFF.

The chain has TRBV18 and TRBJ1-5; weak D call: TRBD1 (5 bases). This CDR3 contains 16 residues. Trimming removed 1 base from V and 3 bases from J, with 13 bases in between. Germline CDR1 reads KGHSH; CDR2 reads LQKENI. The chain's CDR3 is CASSPQSGPVNQPQHF. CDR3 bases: TGTGCCAGCTCACCACAGTCGGGACCGGTCAATCAGCCCCAGCATTTT.

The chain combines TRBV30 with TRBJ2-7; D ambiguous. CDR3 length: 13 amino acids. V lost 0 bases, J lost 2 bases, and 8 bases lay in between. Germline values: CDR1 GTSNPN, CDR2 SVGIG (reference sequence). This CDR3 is CAWSVKLPYEQYF. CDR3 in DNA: TGTGCCTGGAGTGTAAAGCTGCCCTACGAGCAGTACTTC.

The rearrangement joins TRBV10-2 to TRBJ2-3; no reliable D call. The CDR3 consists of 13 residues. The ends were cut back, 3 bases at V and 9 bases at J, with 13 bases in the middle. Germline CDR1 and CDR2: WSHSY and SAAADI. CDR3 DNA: TGCGCCAGCAGTGACGGTGGATTCCGGACGCAGTATTTT. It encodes CASSDGGFRTQYF.

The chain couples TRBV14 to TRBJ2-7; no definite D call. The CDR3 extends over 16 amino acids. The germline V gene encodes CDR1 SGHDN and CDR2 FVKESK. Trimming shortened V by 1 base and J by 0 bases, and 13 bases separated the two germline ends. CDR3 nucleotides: TGTGCCAGCAGCCAAGGGGGTCCGGGTTTCTCCTACGAGCAGTACTTC. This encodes CASSQGGPGFSYEQYF.

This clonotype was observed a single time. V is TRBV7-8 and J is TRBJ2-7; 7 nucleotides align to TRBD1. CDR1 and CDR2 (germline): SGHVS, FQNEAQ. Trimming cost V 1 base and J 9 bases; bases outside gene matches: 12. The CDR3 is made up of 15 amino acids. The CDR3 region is CASSLERVTGLGQYF. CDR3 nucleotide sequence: TGTGCCAGCAGCTTAGAGAGAGTGACAGGGCTCGGGCAGTACTTC.

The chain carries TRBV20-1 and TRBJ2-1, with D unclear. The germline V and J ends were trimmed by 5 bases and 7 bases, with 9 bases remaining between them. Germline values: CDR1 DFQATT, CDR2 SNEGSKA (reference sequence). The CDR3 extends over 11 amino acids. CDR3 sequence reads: CSASTVNEQFF. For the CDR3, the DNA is TGCAGTGCTTCCACCGTGAATGAGCAGTTCTTC.

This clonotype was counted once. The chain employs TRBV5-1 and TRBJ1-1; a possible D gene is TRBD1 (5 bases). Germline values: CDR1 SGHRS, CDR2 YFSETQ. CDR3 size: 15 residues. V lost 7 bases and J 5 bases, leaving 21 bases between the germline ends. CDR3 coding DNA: TGCGCCAGCGTCAGCGCCCCGGGGCTGTATACTGAAGCTTTCTTT. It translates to CASVSAPGLYTEAFF.

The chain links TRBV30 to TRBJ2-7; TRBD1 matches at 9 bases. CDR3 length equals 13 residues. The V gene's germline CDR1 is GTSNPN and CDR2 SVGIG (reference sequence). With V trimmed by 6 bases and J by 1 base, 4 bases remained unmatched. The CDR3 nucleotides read TGTGCCTGCTGGGGACAGGGATCCTACGAGCAGTACTTC. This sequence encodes CACWGQGSYEQYF.

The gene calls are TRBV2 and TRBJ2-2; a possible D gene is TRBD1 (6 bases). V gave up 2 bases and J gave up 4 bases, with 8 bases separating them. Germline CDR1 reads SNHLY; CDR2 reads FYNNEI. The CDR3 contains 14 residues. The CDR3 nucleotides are TGTGCCAGCAGTGAAACAGGGCCCACCGGGGAGCTGTTTTTT. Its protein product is CASSETGPTGELFF.

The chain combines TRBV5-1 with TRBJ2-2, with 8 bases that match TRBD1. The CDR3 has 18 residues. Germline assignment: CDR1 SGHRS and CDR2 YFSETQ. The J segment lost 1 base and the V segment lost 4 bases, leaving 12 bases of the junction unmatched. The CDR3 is CASSRTGLGQGNTGELFF. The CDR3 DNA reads TGCGCCAGCAGCCGGACGGGCTTAGGACAGGGGAACACCGGGGAGCTGTTTTTT.